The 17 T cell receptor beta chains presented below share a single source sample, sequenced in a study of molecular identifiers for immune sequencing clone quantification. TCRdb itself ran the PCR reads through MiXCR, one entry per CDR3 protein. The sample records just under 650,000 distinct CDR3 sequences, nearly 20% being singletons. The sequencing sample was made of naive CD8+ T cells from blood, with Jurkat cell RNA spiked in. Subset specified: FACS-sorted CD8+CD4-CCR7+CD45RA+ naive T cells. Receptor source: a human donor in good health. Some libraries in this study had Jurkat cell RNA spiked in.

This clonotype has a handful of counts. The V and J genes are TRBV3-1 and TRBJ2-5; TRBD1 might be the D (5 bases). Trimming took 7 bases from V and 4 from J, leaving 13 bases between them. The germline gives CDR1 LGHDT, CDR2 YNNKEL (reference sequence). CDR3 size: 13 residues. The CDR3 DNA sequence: TGTGCCAGCACCGGGTCTCAGGGAGAGACCCAGTACTTC. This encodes CASTGSQGETQYF.

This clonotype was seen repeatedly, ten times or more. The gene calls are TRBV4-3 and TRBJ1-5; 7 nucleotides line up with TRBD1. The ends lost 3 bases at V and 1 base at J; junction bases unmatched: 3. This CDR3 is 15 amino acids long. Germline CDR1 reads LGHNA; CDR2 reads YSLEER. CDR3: CASSHRQGSNQPQHF. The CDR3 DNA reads TGCGCCAGCAGCCACAGACAGGGAAGCAATCAGCCCCAGCATTTT.

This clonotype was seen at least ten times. CDR3 bases: TGTGCCTGGAGTGCCAACTCCTACGAGCAGTACTTC. Its translation: CAWSANSYEQYF. The genes are TRBV30 and TRBJ2-7; no clear D. The V gene's germline CDR1 is GTSNPN and CDR2 SVGIG (reference sequence). The CDR3 runs 12 residues. Trimming pared 1 base from V and 0 bases from J, leaving 4 bases between.

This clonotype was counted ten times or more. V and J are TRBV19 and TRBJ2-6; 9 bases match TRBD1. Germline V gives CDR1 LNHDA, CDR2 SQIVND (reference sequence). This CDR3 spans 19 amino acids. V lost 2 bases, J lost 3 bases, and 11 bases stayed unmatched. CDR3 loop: CASSILTGTGILGANVLTF. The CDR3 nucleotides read TGTGCCAGTAGTATATTAACCGGGACAGGGATTCTTGGGGCCAACGTCCTGACTTTC.

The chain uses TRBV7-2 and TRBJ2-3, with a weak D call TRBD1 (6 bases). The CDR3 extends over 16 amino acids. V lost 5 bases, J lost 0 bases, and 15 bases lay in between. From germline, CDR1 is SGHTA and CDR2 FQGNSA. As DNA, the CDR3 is TGTGCCAGCAGCCGTACAGGGCTAAGTAGCACAGATACGCAGTATTTT. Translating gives CASSRTGLSSTDTQYF.

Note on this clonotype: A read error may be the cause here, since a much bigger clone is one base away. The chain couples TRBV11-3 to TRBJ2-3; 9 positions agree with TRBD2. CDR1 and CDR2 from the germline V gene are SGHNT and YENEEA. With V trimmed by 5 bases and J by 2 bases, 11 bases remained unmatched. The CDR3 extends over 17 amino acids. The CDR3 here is CASSPGRLAGTTDTQYF. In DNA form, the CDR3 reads TGTGCCAGCAGCCCGGGCCGGCTAGCGGGAACCACAGATACGCAGTATTTT.

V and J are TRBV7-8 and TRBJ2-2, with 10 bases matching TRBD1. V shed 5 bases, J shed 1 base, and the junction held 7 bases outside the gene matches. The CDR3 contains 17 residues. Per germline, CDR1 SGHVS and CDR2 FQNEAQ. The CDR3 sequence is CASSRTGTGVNTGELFF. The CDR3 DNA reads TGTGCCAGCAGCAGGACCGGGACAGGGGTGAACACCGGGGAGCTGTTTTTT.

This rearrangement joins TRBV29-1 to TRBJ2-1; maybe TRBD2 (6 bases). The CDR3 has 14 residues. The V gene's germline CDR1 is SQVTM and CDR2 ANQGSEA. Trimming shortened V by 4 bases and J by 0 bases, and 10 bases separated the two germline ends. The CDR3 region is CSVVGGSSYNEQFF. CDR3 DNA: TGCAGCGTTGTAGGAGGGAGCTCCTACAATGAGCAGTTCTTC.

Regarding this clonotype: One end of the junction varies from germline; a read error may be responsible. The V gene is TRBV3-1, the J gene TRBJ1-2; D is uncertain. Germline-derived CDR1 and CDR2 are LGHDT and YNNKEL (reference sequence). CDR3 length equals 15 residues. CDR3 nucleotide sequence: TGTGCCAGCAGTCCTCGAGAGGGCTTTAACTATGGCTACGCCTTC. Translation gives CASSPREGFNYGYAF.

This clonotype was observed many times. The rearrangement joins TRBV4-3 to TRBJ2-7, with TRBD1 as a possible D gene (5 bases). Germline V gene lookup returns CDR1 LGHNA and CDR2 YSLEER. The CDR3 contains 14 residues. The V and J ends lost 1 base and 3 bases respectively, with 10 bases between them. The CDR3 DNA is TGCGCCAGCAGCCAAGGACAGCTCGACTACGAGCAGTACTTC. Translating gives CASSQGQLDYEQYF.

The CDR3 protein is CASSDSLAGMIRSYNEQFF. CDR3 DNA sequence: TGTGCCAGCAGTGACTCTCTAGCGGGTATGATTCGCTCCTACAATGAGCAGTTCTTC. V is TRBV6-4 and J is TRBJ2-1; 8 bases match TRBD2. In germline, CDR1 is MRHNA, CDR2 SNTAGT. V trimming: 0 bases; J trimming: 0 bases; junction bases outside the gene matches: 10. The CDR3 is 19 residues long.

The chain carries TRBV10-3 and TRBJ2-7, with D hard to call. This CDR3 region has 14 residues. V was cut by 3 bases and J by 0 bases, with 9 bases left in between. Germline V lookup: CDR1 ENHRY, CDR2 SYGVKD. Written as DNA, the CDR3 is TGTGCCATCAGTGACGAGAGGACCTCCTACGAGCAGTACTTC. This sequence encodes CAISDERTSYEQYF.

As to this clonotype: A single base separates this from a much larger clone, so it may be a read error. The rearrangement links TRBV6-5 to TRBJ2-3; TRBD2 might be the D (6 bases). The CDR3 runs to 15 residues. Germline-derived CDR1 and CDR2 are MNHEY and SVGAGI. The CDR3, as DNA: TGTGCCAGCAGTTACTCCCATACTAGCATAGATACGCAGTATTTT. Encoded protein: CASSYSHTSIDTQYF.

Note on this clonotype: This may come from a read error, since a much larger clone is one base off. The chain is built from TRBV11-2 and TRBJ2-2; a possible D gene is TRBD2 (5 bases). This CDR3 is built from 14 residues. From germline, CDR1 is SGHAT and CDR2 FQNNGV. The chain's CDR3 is CASSLLGSTGELCF. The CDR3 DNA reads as TGTGCCAGCAGCTTATTAGGGAGCACCGGGGAGCTGTGTTTT.

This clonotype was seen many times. CDR3 amino acids: CASSPGRHQETQYF. CDR3 bases: TGTGCCAGCAGTCCCGGGAGGCACCAAGAGACCCAGTACTTC. This chain connects TRBV6-5 to TRBJ2-5, with 7 bases matching TRBD2. V gave up 5 bases and J gave up 0 bases; unmatched junction bases: 3. Germline V CDR1 and CDR2: MNHEY, SVGAGI. This CDR3 contains 14 residues.

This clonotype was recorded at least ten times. This chain's CDR3 is CASSLTFSTSGSSDTQYF. The CDR3 nucleotides are TGTGCCAGCAGTCTAACGTTCTCGACTAGCGGGAGTTCAGATACGCAGTATTTT. The chain combines TRBV2 with TRBJ2-3, with 12 bases identical to TRBD2. Trimming cost V 5 bases and J 4 bases; bases outside gene matches: 13. The CDR3 length is 18 residues. Germline V gives CDR1 SNHLY, CDR2 FYNNEI.

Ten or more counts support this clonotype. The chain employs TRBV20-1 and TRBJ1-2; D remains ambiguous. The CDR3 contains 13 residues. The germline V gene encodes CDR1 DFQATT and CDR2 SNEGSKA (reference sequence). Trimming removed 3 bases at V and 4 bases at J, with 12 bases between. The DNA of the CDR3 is TGCAGTGCTAGCCCGCCCTCCTCCTATGGCTACACCTTC. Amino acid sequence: CSASPPSSYGYTF.